A single sample gave rise to the 27 T cell receptor beta chains below, sequenced in a study of shared clonotypes between healthy human individuals. Using immunoSEQ multiplex PCR, the repertoire was profiled, and TCRdb retains in-frame clones only, with some absent. The table includes 1.5 million to 2.5 million clones, roughly 94% detected once. CD45RO-negative cells were positively selected for CCR7, leaving out terminally differentiated effector memory CD45RA+ cells. The sample comprised naive CD8+ T cells sorted from blood. All receptors come from a man aged 18 to 29 in good health.

The chain joins TRBV28 to TRBJ2-5; 9 bases align to TRBD2. J lost 4 bases, V lost 1 base, and 10 bases had no gene match. The length of the CDR3 is 17 residues. From germline, CDR1 is MDHEN and CDR2 SYDVKM. This chain's CDR3 is CASSLSRSGGFVETQYF. CDR3 in DNA: TGTGCCAGCAGTTTATCTAGGAGCGGGGGGTTCGTAGAGACCCAGTACTTC.

This clone was observed a single time. CDR3 nucleotide sequence: TGTGCCAGCAGGGGGACAGGGGGCACTGAAGCTTTCTTT. Translated, it gives CASRGTGGTEAFF. V usage is TRBV7-9 and J usage is TRBJ1-1; 11 bases line up with TRBD1. Per the germline V gene, CDR1 is SEHNR and CDR2 is FQNEAQ (reference sequence). This CDR3 spans 13 amino acids. V lost 6 bases, J lost 4 bases, and 1 base stayed unmatched.

This chain connects TRBV6-5 to TRBJ2-1, with a weak D call TRBD1 (6 bases). Germline V gives CDR1 MNHEY, CDR2 SVGAGI. V lost 0 bases and J 7 bases, leaving 16 bases between the germline ends. This CDR3 has 16 amino acids. CDR3 DNA sequence: TGTGCCAGCAGTTACTCGACAGGTGAATTAATTAATGAGCAGTTCTTC. This encodes CASSYSTGELINEQFF.

The rearrangement joins TRBV2 to TRBJ2-7, with TRBD2 identical over 9 bases. V was pared by 5 bases and J by 2 bases, with 7 bases of the junction left unmatched. The CDR3 contains 15 residues. CDR1 and CDR2 (germline): SNHLY, FYNNEI. The CDR3 DNA is TGTGCCAGCAGTCGGCGGGCTAGCGGGACCTACGAGCAGTACTTC. It translates to CASSRRASGTYEQYF.

The chain is built from TRBV6-1 and TRBJ2-7; TRBD1 or TRBD2 may be the D gene (6 bases each). Germline lookup yields CDR1 MNHNS and CDR2 SASEGT. Trimming took 2 bases from V and 3 from J, leaving 11 bases between them. CDR3 length equals 14 residues. DNA of the CDR3: TGTGCCAGCAGTGAATGGGGGGCGAACTACGAGCAGTACTTC. Protein sequence: CASSEWGANYEQYF.

The V and J genes are TRBV7-9 and TRBJ1-3, with D perhaps TRBD1 (5 bases). V was shortened by 2 bases and J by 2 bases, with 16 bases between the two germline ends. Germline V lookup: CDR1 SEHNR, CDR2 FQNEAQ (reference sequence). The CDR3 has 17 residues. CDR3 coding DNA: TGTGCCAGCAGCTTACGTGGAGAGGGGTTGCCTGGAAACACCATATATTTT. Encoded protein: CASSLRGEGLPGNTIYF.

The V gene is TRBV27, the J gene TRBJ2-1; no clear D. This CDR3 is 14 amino acids long. Germline V gene data show CDR1 as MNHEY and CDR2 as SMNVEV (reference sequence). Between the trimmed V and J ends, which lost 5 bases and 5 bases, there was a span of 13 bases. The chain's CDR3 is CASSLNAEHNEQFF. CDR3 nucleotides: TGTGCCAGCAGTCTAAACGCGGAACACAATGAGCAGTTCTTC.

The chain uses TRBV6-5 and TRBJ1-1; D perhaps matches TRBD1 (6 bases). Looked up from germline, CDR1 is MNHEY and CDR2 is SVGAGI. The CDR3 is 15 residues long. The V end lost 6 bases, the J end lost 4 bases, and 18 bases lay between the germline ends. The CDR3, as DNA: TGTGCCAGCAGGCCATCAGGGGAGAGCGGCACTGAAGCTTTCTTT. This gives the protein CASRPSGESGTEAFF.

The chain couples TRBV29-1 to TRBJ1-3; possible D gene TRBD1, 5 bases. CDR1 and CDR2 (germline): SQVTM, ANQGSEA. This CDR3 region has 13 residues. Between the trimmed V and J ends, which lost 3 bases and 4 bases, there was a span of 10 bases. The CDR3 coding sequence is TGCAGCGTTGATACCGGGGCAGGAAACACCATATATTTT. Translated: CSVDTGAGNTIYF.

V is TRBV5-4 and J is TRBJ2-7, with D perhaps matching TRBD1 (6 bases). The CDR3 has 14 residues. Germline V gene sequence: CDR1 SGHNT, CDR2 YYREEE (reference sequence). V was pared by 0 bases and J by 4 bases, with 11 bases between. CDR3: CASSLEQGEYEQYF. The CDR3 bases are TGTGCCAGCAGCTTGGAACAGGGAGAGTACGAGCAGTACTTC.

This clone was found once. The chain employs TRBV29-1 and TRBJ1-1; a weak D match, TRBD1 (5 bases). Germline V CDR1 and CDR2: SQVTM, ANQGSEA. V lost 5 bases, J lost 0 bases, and 16 bases lay in between. This CDR3 has 15 amino acids. CDR3 DNA: TGCAGCGTTTGGGGCGAACAGCGCATGAACACTGAAGCTTTCTTT. Encoded protein: CSVWGEQRMNTEAFF.

The chain combines TRBV19 with TRBJ2-1; D is unclear. Germline V CDR1 and CDR2: LNHDA, SQIVND (reference sequence). This CDR3 contains 16 residues. Between the trimmed V and J ends, which lost 4 bases and 0 bases, there was a span of 13 bases. CDR3 DNA sequence: TGTGCCAGTAGTAATACAGCTCCGAGCTCCTACAATGAGCAGTTCTTC. Translating gives CASSNTAPSSYNEQFF.

The rearrangement uses TRBV4-1 and TRBJ2-7; D tentatively reads TRBD1 or TRBD2 (5 bases each). Germline V gene lookup returns CDR1 MGHRA and CDR2 YSYEKL. V gave up 3 bases and J gave up 3 bases, with 21 bases separating them. The CDR3 runs to 17 residues. The CDR3 bases are TGCGCCAGCAGCCAGGACCGAGGGACGGATTTAGGCTACGAGCAGTACTTC. The encoded protein is CASSQDRGTDLGYEQYF.

This clone was counted a single time. V and J are TRBV28 and TRBJ1-5, with D hard to call. Deletions cut 7 bases from V and 4 bases from J, with 11 bases between. Germline CDR1 and CDR2: MDHEN and SYDVKM. CDR3 length equals 13 residues. The CDR3 sequence: CASNGVENQPQHF. In nucleotides, the CDR3 is TGTGCCAGCAATGGAGTAGAGAATCAGCCCCAGCATTTT.

The rearrangement uses TRBV11-2 and TRBJ1-2, with D hard to call. V gave up 3 bases and J gave up 2 bases, with 13 bases separating them. This CDR3 is built from 15 residues. Germline-derived CDR1 and CDR2 are SGHAT and FQNNGV. Here the CDR3 reads CASSFLGNPNYGYTF. The CDR3 DNA is TGTGCCAGCAGCTTTCTAGGGAACCCCAACTATGGCTACACCTTC.

The chain couples TRBV7-2 to TRBJ1-4; TRBD1 might be the D (5 bases). V was cut by 1 base and J by 13 bases, with 19 bases left in between. CDR1 SGHTA and CDR2 FQGNSA come from the germline V gene. The CDR3 sequence is 15 residues long. CDR3 residues: CASSLVLGPSQGLFF. DNA for the CDR3: TGTGCCAGCAGCTTAGTCCTGGGTCCATCCCAGGGACTGTTTTTT.

The V and J genes are TRBV19 and TRBJ1-2; no clear D. Germline assignment: CDR1 LNHDA and CDR2 SQIVND (reference sequence). Trimming removed 9 bases at V and 7 bases at J, with 12 bases between. The CDR3 spans 11 residues. CDR3 sequence (DNA): TGTGCCAGCCAGGTTGAAGCTGGCTACACCTTC. Translated, it gives CASQVEAGYTF.

The rearrangement uses TRBV5-4 and TRBJ2-7; possible D gene TRBD2, 5 bases. Deletions cut 4 bases from V and 2 bases from J, with 16 bases between. The CDR3 consists of 15 residues. Germline V lookup: CDR1 SGHNT, CDR2 YYREEE (reference sequence). Here the CDR3 reads CASSPQDSKTYEQYF. DNA for the CDR3: TGTGCCAGCAGCCCTCAGGACTCCAAGACCTACGAGCAGTACTTC. The full variable domain, its missing parts supplied by reference TRBV5-4 and TRBJ2-7, is ETGVTQSPTHLIKTRGQQVTLRCSSQSGHNTVSWYQQALGQGPQFIFQYYREEENGRGNFPPRFSGLQFPNYSSELNVNALELDDSALYLCASSPQDSKTYEQYFGPGTRLTVT.

Note on this clone: Other nucleotide sequences in the sample specify the same CDR3. V gene TRBV6-5 combines with J gene TRBJ2-1; D is possibly TRBD2 (6 bases). V lost 3 bases, J lost 4 bases, and 7 bases lay in between. Germline V gives CDR1 MNHEY, CDR2 SVGAGI. This CDR3 is 13 amino acids long. In nucleotides, the CDR3 is TGTGCCAGCAGTTATGGAGGGTACAATGAGCAGTTCTTC. Its protein product is CASSYGGYNEQFF.

The rearrangement joins TRBV7-2 to TRBJ2-1, with 10 bases lining up with TRBD1. V lost 5 bases, J lost 9 bases, and 10 bases stayed unmatched. CDR1 and CDR2 (germline): SGHTA, FQGNSA. This CDR3 comprises 15 residues. DNA for the CDR3: TGTGCCAGCAGCAAACCGGGACAGGGGTTAGGTGAGCAGTTCTTC. Translation gives CASSKPGQGLGEQFF.

CDR3 sequence reads: CASSLVGGMDTQYF. The CDR3 nucleotides read TGTGCCAGCAGCTTGGTTGGGGGCATGGATACGCAGTATTTT. The chain employs TRBV5-4 and TRBJ2-3, with D perhaps matching TRBD1 (6 bases). V shed 0 bases and J shed 6 bases, with 11 bases lying between them. Germline lookup yields CDR1 SGHNT and CDR2 YYREEE (reference sequence). This CDR3 has 14 amino acids.

This clone was seen only once. Relative to the germline gene, one junction end is altered; a read error may explain this. This rearrangement joins TRBV7-7 to TRBJ2-5, with TRBD2 matching 7 bases. CDR3 length equals 14 residues. Germline values: CDR1 SSHAT, CDR2 FNYEAQ (reference sequence). The CDR3 DNA follows: TGTGCTAGCAGCAATGATGGACTAGGAGAGACCCAGTACTTC. It codes for CASSNDGLGETQYF.

The chain uses TRBV6-1 and TRBJ2-1; D is undetermined. CDR1 is MNHNS and CDR2 is SASEGT in the germline V gene. This CDR3 has 15 residues. V dropped 6 bases and J dropped 0 bases, with 12 bases sitting between them. The CDR3 nucleotides are TGTGCCAGCAGGGCATTAGTGGGCTCCTACAATGAGCAGTTCTTC. It yields the protein CASRALVGSYNEQFF.

This clone was seen only a few times. This chain connects TRBV2 to TRBJ1-1; a possible D gene is TRBD1 (5 bases). This CDR3 spans 10 amino acids. The germline gives CDR1 SNHLY, CDR2 FYNNEI. The germline V and J ends were trimmed by 4 bases and 8 bases, with 5 bases remaining between them. This CDR3 is CASSGTEAFF. DNA for the CDR3: TGTGCCAGCAGTGGGACAGAAGCTTTCTTT.

The chain is built from TRBV11-2 and TRBJ2-7, with D possibly being TRBD2 (7 bases). The CDR3 runs to 15 residues. The ends were cut back, 5 bases at V and 1 base at J, with 15 bases in the middle. CDR1 SGHAT and CDR2 FQNNGV come from the germline V gene. CDR3 sequence: CASSRIGGGSYEQYF. The CDR3 bases are TGTGCCAGCAGCCGAATAGGGGGGGGTTCCTACGAGCAGTACTTC.

Details on this clone: This sample also contains other DNA sequences that code for the same CDR3. This rearrangement joins TRBV11-2 to TRBJ2-7, with a weak D call TRBD1 (7 bases). V lost 5 bases and J 1 base, leaving 12 bases between the germline ends. The CDR3 totals 14 residues. Germline lookup yields CDR1 SGHAT and CDR2 FQNNGV. Here the CDR3 DNA reads TGTGCCAGCAGCCTGCAGGGGGGATCCTACGAGCAGTACTTC. Translating gives CASSLQGGSYEQYF.

This clone occurred a few times. This sequence joins TRBV7-9 and TRBJ2-5; D is unresolved. The germline gives CDR1 SEHNR, CDR2 FQNEAQ (reference sequence). V lost 0 bases and J 0 bases, leaving 11 bases between the germline ends. The CDR3 is 16 residues long. The CDR3 region is CASSLASWRNQETQYF. CDR3 nucleotide sequence: TGTGCCAGCAGCTTAGCGTCTTGGCGGAACCAAGAGACCCAGTACTTC.